One sample yielded the 28 T cell receptor beta chains listed below, sequenced in a study of graft-versus-host responses after intestinal transplantation. TCRdb's table, derived via immunoSEQ multiplex PCR, lists solely in-frame clones and lacks some. This sample has about 100,000 clones, with less than 90% found just once. These receptors lack a known antigen. This specimen consisted of unstimulated CD4+ T cells sorted from spleen or lymph node cells, obtained before intestinal transplant. These receptors were collected from a human donor who received an intestinal transplant.

The chain carries TRBV4-1 and TRBJ2-1; 10 positions match TRBD2. The CDR3 consists of 18 residues. Germline assignment: CDR1 MGHRA and CDR2 YSYEKL. Unmatched junction bases numbered 17, after V lost 4 bases and J lost 8 bases. For the CDR3, the DNA is TGCGCCAGCAGCCCACAGGGCGCGGTAGCGGGGGGACGGGATGAGCAGTTCTTC. The encoded protein is CASSPQGAVAGGRDEQFF.

This clone was counted only a few times. This chain connects TRBV11-2 to TRBJ2-5, with unresolved D. V shed 5 bases and J shed 3 bases, with 19 bases lying between them. The CDR3 spans 16 residues. Germline loops: CDR1 SGHAT, CDR2 FQNNGV. CDR3 nucleotide sequence: TGTGCCAGCAGCCCTCGGACCCTTAGGGTGGAAGAGACCCAGTACTTC. Residues: CASSPRTLRVEETQYF.

The chain employs TRBV14 and TRBJ2-5; D is unclear. The CDR3 contains 11 residues. Germline V gives CDR1 SGHDN, CDR2 FVKESK. V was shortened by 8 bases and J by 5 bases, with 9 bases between the two germline ends. DNA of the CDR3: TGTGCCAGCGGGGTGGCGGAGACCCAGTACTTC. Translation gives CASGVAETQYF.

The genes are TRBV14 and TRBJ1-1; D gene uncertain. Germline lookup yields CDR1 SGHDN and CDR2 FVKESK. The CDR3 has 15 residues. The V end lost 1 base, the J end lost 1 base, and 10 bases lay between the germline ends. In nucleotides, the CDR3 is TGTGCCAGCAGCCAAGGTCAGACCCGGAACACTGAAGCTTTCTTT. This encodes CASSQGQTRNTEAFF.

This chain uses TRBV28 with TRBJ2-7, with a possible D match to TRBD1 (5 bases). CDR1 and CDR2 from the germline V gene are MDHEN and SYDVKM. CDR3 length: 14 amino acids. Trimming cost V 7 bases and J 5 bases, with 18 bases left between them. The CDR3 nucleotides are TGTGCCAGCAACCCGCTTGGCAGGGTGGACGAGCAGTACTTC. Amino acid sequence: CASNPLGRVDEQYF.

This chain uses TRBV4-1 with TRBJ2-6, with no clear D. Per the germline V gene, CDR1 is MGHRA and CDR2 is YSYEKL. CDR3 length equals 17 residues. The germline V and J ends were trimmed by 2 bases and 0 bases, with 11 bases remaining between them. The CDR3 sequence is CASSQRREVSGANVLTF. In DNA form, the CDR3 reads TGCGCCAGCAGCCAACGTCGCGAGGTCTCTGGGGCCAACGTCCTGACTTTC.

The V gene is TRBV27, the J gene TRBJ2-6; the D gene could be TRBD1 or TRBD2 (5 bases each). The V gene lost 6 bases and the J gene lost 2 bases, with 20 bases spanning the gap. CDR1 MNHEY and CDR2 SMNVEV come from the germline V gene (reference sequence). This CDR3 spans 18 amino acids. CDR3 nucleotide sequence: TGTGCCAGCAGGGCTCGGTCGGGGCGACTAACTGGGGCCAACGTCCTGACTTTC. Protein: CASRARSGRLTGANVLTF. Full variable domain (rest looked up from reference TRBV27 and TRBJ2-6): EAQVTQNPRYLITVTGKKLTVTCSQNMNHEYMSWYRQDPGLGLRQIYYSMNVEVTDKGDVPEGYKVSRKEKRNFPLILESPSPNQTSLYFCASRARSGRLTGANVLTFGAGSRLTVL.

This chain links TRBV6-1 with TRBJ1-5; 7 bases agree with TRBD1. This CDR3 has 15 amino acids. Germline CDR1 is MNHNS and CDR2 is SASEGT. Losses at the gene ends were 5 bases for V and 0 bases for J; bases not matched to a gene: 4. CDR3 region: CASSFTGDSNQPQHF. DNA of the CDR3: TGTGCCAGCAGTTTTACAGGGGATAGCAATCAGCCCCAGCATTTT.

The rearrangement uses TRBV10-3 and TRBJ2-3; TRBD2 matches 8 bases. Germline V gene sequence: CDR1 ENHRY, CDR2 SYGVKD. CDR3 length equals 15 residues. V trimming: 10 bases; J trimming: 2 bases; junction bases outside the gene matches: 11. Here the CDR3 DNA reads TGTGCCACACAAACCTTAGCGGGGAACACAGATACGCAGTATTTT. Translating gives CATQTLAGNTDTQYF.

The chain has TRBV28 and TRBJ2-7, with D possibly being TRBD1 (6 bases). Trimming pared 5 bases from V and 0 bases from J, leaving 14 bases between. The CDR3 contains 15 residues. CDR1 MDHEN and CDR2 SYDVKM come from the germline V gene. The CDR3 sequence: CASSPSDSSSYEQYF. In DNA, the CDR3 is TGTGCCAGCAGTCCCTCGGACAGCAGCTCCTACGAGCAGTACTTC. Together with reference TRBV28 and TRBJ2-7, the CDR3 gives the full variable domain: DVKVTQSSRYLVKRTGEKVFLECVQDMDHENMFWYRQDPGLGLRLIYFSYDVKMKEKGDIPEGYSVSREKKERFSLILESASTNQTSMYLCASSPSDSSSYEQYFGPGTRLTVT.

The sample holds one count of this clone. The chain recombines TRBV14 with TRBJ1-6; no definite D call. The V end lost 1 base, the J end lost 10 bases, and 11 bases lay between the germline ends. The CDR3 consists of 14 residues. The V gene's germline CDR1 is SGHDN and CDR2 FVKESK. The CDR3 loop is CASSQVGSRSPLHF. The CDR3 nucleotides are TGTGCCAGCAGCCAAGTGGGGTCACGGTCACCCCTCCACTTT.

The chain combines TRBV6-5 with TRBJ1-4, with D possibly TRBD1 on 5 matching bases. CDR1 MNHEY and CDR2 SVGAGI come from the germline V gene. This CDR3 is 15 amino acids long. V lost 6 bases and J lost 5, with 16 bases in between. The CDR3 DNA follows: TGTGCCAGCAGACCGCTGGGACTGAGGAATGAAAAACTGTTTTTT. Translation: CASRPLGLRNEKLFF.

The V and J genes are TRBV5-6 and TRBJ2-1, with TRBD2 as a possible D gene (5 bases). Trimming removed 2 bases from V and 7 bases from J, with 13 bases in between. The CDR3 consists of 14 residues. Germline V gene sequence: CDR1 SGHDT, CDR2 YYEEEE. CDR3: CASSFPGRRNEQFF. CDR3 DNA: TGTGCCAGCAGCTTCCCGGGGAGAAGAAATGAGCAGTTCTTC.

The CDR3 region is CATSRLAGEQFF. Here the CDR3 DNA reads TGTGCCACCAGCCGTCTAGCGGGTGAGCAGTTCTTC. This chain joins TRBV15 and TRBJ2-1; 8 positions agree with TRBD2. J gave up 9 bases and V 5 bases, and 3 bases lay outside the gene matches. This CDR3 comprises 12 residues. The germline V gene has CDR1 LNHNV and CDR2 YYDKDF (reference sequence).

The chain carries TRBV5-1 and TRBJ2-1; D ambiguous. Germline V CDR1 and CDR2: SGHRS, YFSETQ. The CDR3 has 11 residues. The V gene lost 0 bases and the J gene lost 9 bases, with 4 bases spanning the gap. For the CDR3, the DNA is TGCGCCAGCAGCTTGGACAGTGAGCAGTTCTTC. This sequence encodes CASSLDSEQFF.

This chain links TRBV18 with TRBJ1-5; 9 bases are shared with TRBD1. The CDR3 length is 14 residues. The V gene end was trimmed by 5 bases and the J gene end by 6 bases; junction bases not matched to a gene: 5. Per the germline V gene, CDR1 is KGHSH and CDR2 is LQKENI. In nucleotides, the CDR3 is TGTGCCAGCTCAACGGGACAGGGACCTCAGCCCCAGCATTTT. Translation gives CASSTGQGPQPQHF.

The chain couples TRBV28 to TRBJ2-5; maybe TRBD1 (5 bases). The DNA end lines up better with TRBJ2-7; the J call may be wrong. The CDR3 has 14 amino acids. Germline loops: CDR1 MDHEN, CDR2 SYDVKM. CDR3 region: CASSFPGSSYEQYF. The CDR3 region has the DNA TGTGCCAGCAGTTTCCCAGGGTCTTCCTACGAGCAGTACTTC.

The rearrangement joins TRBV6-1 to TRBJ2-5; D remains unclear. CDR3 size: 13 residues. Trimming cost V 4 bases and J 1 base, with 7 bases left between them. Germline V gives CDR1 MNHNS, CDR2 SASEGT. CDR3 in DNA: TGTGCCAGCAGTGTCATGGGCCAAGAGACCCAGTACTTC. Its translation: CASSVMGQETQYF.

The chain recombines TRBV30 with TRBJ2-1; weak D call: TRBD1 (5 bases). V was pared by 1 base and J by 5 bases, with 9 bases between. There are 13 residues in the CDR3. Per the germline V gene, CDR1 is GTSNPN and CDR2 is SVGIG (reference sequence). DNA of the CDR3: TGTGCCTGGAGTGGTGGGGCCCACAATGAGCAGTTCTTC. This encodes CAWSGGAHNEQFF.

The genes are TRBV12-5 and TRBJ2-7; D is uncertain. This CDR3 comprises 14 residues. Germline lookup yields CDR1 LGHNT and CDR2 FRNRAP. Trimming stripped 1 base from V and 0 bases from J, with 7 bases between. CDR3 loop: CASGLDRPSYEQYF. Here the CDR3 DNA reads TGTGCTAGTGGTTTGGACCGGCCCTCCTACGAGCAGTACTTC. Full variable domain (remainder filled in from reference TRBV12-5 and TRBJ2-7): DARVTQTPRHKVTEMGQEVTMRCQPILGHNTVFWYRQTMMQGLELLAYFRNRAPLDDSGMPKDRFSAEMPDATLATLKIQPSEPRDSAVYFCASGLDRPSYEQYFGPGTRLTVT.

CDR3: CASGRLAGSKDTQYF. DNA for the CDR3: TGTGCCAGCGGCCGACTAGCGGGGTCGAAAGATACGCAGTATTTT. This chain links TRBV6-1 with TRBJ2-3, with 11 bases that match TRBD2. With 8 bases clipped from V and 5 bases from J, the junction kept 9 bases outside the gene matches. The CDR3 sequence is 15 residues long. Looked up from germline, CDR1 is MNHNS and CDR2 is SASEGT.

The V and J genes are TRBV9 and TRBJ2-1, with 10 bases that match TRBD2. V shed 1 base, J shed 8 bases, and the junction held 9 bases outside the gene matches. The CDR3 extends over 16 amino acids. In germline, CDR1 is SGDLS, CDR2 YYNGEE. CDR3 protein: CASSVFGTSVVDEQFF. As DNA, the CDR3 is TGTGCCAGCAGCGTATTCGGGACTAGCGTTGTCGATGAGCAGTTCTTC.

The rearrangement links TRBV30 to TRBJ1-1; D is unresolved. The CDR3 length is 12 residues. Germline lookup yields CDR1 GTSNPN and CDR2 SVGIG (reference sequence). The germline V and J ends were trimmed by 0 bases and 5 bases, with 7 bases remaining between them. CDR3 coding DNA: TGTGCCTGGAGTGTAGGGCGGACTGAAGCTTTCTTT. Translation gives CAWSVGRTEAFF.

This clone was counted between two and nine times. This chain joins TRBV19 and TRBJ2-6, with D perhaps TRBD1 (6 bases). Germline loops: CDR1 LNHDA, CDR2 SQIVND (reference sequence). CDR3 length: 17 amino acids. V lost 3 bases, J lost 0 bases, and 12 bases lay in between. In nucleotides, the CDR3 is TGTGCCAGTAGTATTCTGGGGGCGACCTCTGGGGCCAACGTCCTGACTTTC. Translating it yields CASSILGATSGANVLTF.

This rearrangement joins TRBV2 to TRBJ1-2, with 8 bases aligning to TRBD1. V lost 2 bases to trimming and J lost 5 bases; unmatched junction nucleotides: 7. Germline V gene sequence: CDR1 SNHLY, CDR2 FYNNEI. CDR3 length: 15 amino acids. CDR3 nucleotide sequence: TGTGCCAGCAGTGAACCGCAGGGGGCGGGATATGGCTACACCTTC. Translated, it gives CASSEPQGAGYGYTF. The full variable domain, in which reference TRBV2 and TRBJ1-2 provide the parts outside the CDR3, is EPEVTQTPSHQVTQMGQEVILRCVPISNHLYFYWYRQILGQKVEFLVSFYNNEISEKSEIFDDQFSVERPDGSNFTLKIRSTKLEDSAMYFCASSEPQGAGYGYTFGSGTRLTVV.

The V call is TRBV5-1, the J call TRBJ1-2; 8 positions agree with TRBD1. Trimming took 3 bases from V and 4 from J; bases not matched to a gene: 5. Germline CDR1 reads SGHRS; CDR2 reads YFSETQ. This CDR3 is built from 14 residues. In nucleotides, the CDR3 is TGCGCCAGCAGCTCCGGACAGGGCGGCTATGGCTACACCTTC. This translates into CASSSGQGGYGYTF.

This clone was observed once. The chain combines TRBV27 with TRBJ2-2; no reliable D call. Germline CDR1 MNHEY, CDR2 SMNVEV (reference sequence). With 3 bases removed from V and 3 bases from J, the gap between germline ends came to 2 bases. The length of the CDR3 is 12 residues. CDR3 residues: CASSFHTGELFF. The CDR3 DNA is TGTGCCAGCAGTTTCCACACCGGGGAGCTGTTTTTT.

J is TRBJ1-2 and V is TRBV5-4; D not certain. This CDR3 has 14 amino acids. The germline CDR1 and CDR2 sequences are SGHNT and YYREEE (reference sequence). Trimming pared 2 bases from V and 4 bases from J, leaving 12 bases between. CDR3 nucleotide sequence: TGTGCCAGCAGCTTTCCAGGTCGACGCTATGGCTACACCTTC. It codes for CASSFPGRRYGYTF.